This entry lists 10 T cell receptor beta chains sequenced from one sample in a study of shared clonotypes between healthy human individuals. Profiling relied on immunoSEQ multiplex PCR, and the TCRdb table lists in-frame clones only, not all of them. The table shows hundreds of thousands of clones, with around 78% occurring only once. The specimen sequenced was PBMCs. These receptors came from a woman aged 35 to 49 in good health. Some clones in this sample may be carry-over from other donors' samples.

The V gene is TRBV4-2, the J gene TRBJ2-7; D may be TRBD2 (5 bases). Looked up from germline, CDR1 is LGHNA and CDR2 is YNFKEQ. The V end was cut by 3 bases, the J end by 4 bases, with 10 bases between. This CDR3 has 13 amino acids. CDR3 region: CASSQNGEYEQYF. The CDR3 DNA sequence: TGTGCCAGCAGCCAGAACGGGGAGTACGAGCAGTACTTC.

The rearrangement joins TRBV27 to TRBJ2-5; 9 bases match TRBD1. The end of the DNA is better explained by TRBJ2-7, so the J call may be wrong. The germline CDR1 and CDR2 sequences are MNHEY and SMNVEV (reference sequence). The CDR3 is made up of 15 amino acids. CDR3 in amino acids: CASSQKPGQGYEQYF. CDR3 in DNA: TGTGCCAGCAGCCAGAAGCCGGGACAGGGCTACGAGCAGTACTTC.

The chain combines TRBV10-3 with TRBJ2-5; 9 positions match TRBD1. This CDR3 spans 14 amino acids. The ends lost 6 bases at V and 5 bases at J; junction bases unmatched: 7. Germline CDR1 ENHRY, CDR2 SYGVKD. For the CDR3, the DNA is TGTGCCATCAGCCCAGACAGGGGGAGGGAGACCCAGTACTTC. It is translated as CAISPDRGRETQYF.

The chain is built from TRBV4-2 and TRBJ2-3, with 10 bases lining up with TRBD2. Germline trimming cut 4 bases from V and 2 bases from J; bases unmatched to any gene: 6. Germline values: CDR1 LGHNA, CDR2 YNFKEQ. The CDR3 length is 16 residues. The CDR3 sequence: CASSPGLAEITDTQYF. CDR3 DNA: TGTGCCAGCAGCCCTGGACTAGCGGAGATCACAGATACGCAGTATTTT.

V usage is TRBV9 and J usage is TRBJ1-4, with D unresolved. CDR3 size: 14 residues. Trimming left V 0 bases short and J 6 bases short, with 9 bases between. Germline loops: CDR1 SGDLS, CDR2 YYNGEE. The CDR3 DNA is TGTGCCAGCAGCGTAGATTACGGCGATGAAAAACTGTTTTTT. Translating gives CASSVDYGDEKLFF. Full variable domain (missing parts from reference TRBV9 and TRBJ1-4): DSGVTQTPKHLITATGQRVTLRCSPRSGDLSVYWYQQSLDQGLQFLIQYYNGEERAKGNILERFSAQQFPDLHSELNLSSLELGDSALYFCASSVDYGDEKLFFGSGTQLSVL.

V is TRBV25-1 and J is TRBJ2-3; 10 positions agree with TRBD2. This CDR3 has 16 amino acids. The germline V gene encodes CDR1 MGHDK and CDR2 SYGVNS. J gave up 5 bases and V 5 bases, and 10 bases lay outside the gene matches. CDR3 nucleotides: TGTGCCAGCAGTTCCCCCGAGCGGGAGGGTGAAGATACGCAGTATTTT. Its protein product is CASSSPEREGEDTQYF.

This chain joins TRBV28 and TRBJ1-5; D not resolved. V shed 6 bases and J shed 4 bases, with 19 bases lying between them. This CDR3 is 16 amino acids long. CDR1 is MDHEN, CDR2 SYDVKM, per germline. CDR3 protein: CASRELGPRTNQPQHF. CDR3 nucleotide sequence: TGTGCCAGCAGGGAGTTGGGCCCCAGAACGAATCAGCCCCAGCATTTT.

This clone turned up a few times. The chain has TRBV18 and TRBJ2-3; 8 bases align to TRBD2. The CDR3 covers 15 residues. Germline V gene data show CDR1 as KGHSH and CDR2 as LQKENI. With V trimmed by 2 bases and J by 1 base, 2 bases remained unmatched. The CDR3 loop reads CASSPVTSGTDTQYF. The CDR3 bases are TGTGCCAGCTCACCAGTGACTAGCGGCACAGATACGCAGTATTTT.

The chain uses TRBV29-1 and TRBJ1-4; unclear D gene. The V end lost 8 bases, the J end lost 8 bases, and 15 bases lay between the germline ends. The CDR3 spans 12 residues. Germline V CDR1 and CDR2: SQVTM, ANQGSEA. CDR3 protein: CSQSGVEEKLFF. In nucleotides, the CDR3 is TGCAGCCAGAGTGGGGTTGAAGAAAAACTGTTTTTT.

This sequence joins TRBV4-1 and TRBJ2-1; 12 nucleotides align to TRBD2. Germline loops: CDR1 MGHRA, CDR2 YSYEKL. The CDR3 consists of 18 residues. With V trimmed by 0 bases and J by 2 bases, 5 bases remained unmatched. The CDR3 loop is CASSQERLAGGPYNEQFF. The CDR3 nucleotides read TGCGCCAGCAGCCAAGAGAGGCTAGCGGGAGGGCCCTACAATGAGCAGTTCTTC.